This is a list of T cell receptor beta chains from one sample in a study of control samples from healthy donors and cancer patients. The protocol was immunoSEQ multiplex PCR, while the TCRdb copy is restricted to in-frame clones and leaves out a portion. The sample shows some 120,000 clones, approximately 92% of them seen only once. The sequencing input was PBMCs. These receptors all stem from an elderly man with head and neck cancer. Both conserved end residues are trimmed from each CDR3. Part of the rows lack a size; the others show once, few, many or a class for expanded clones.

abundance	v_gene	j_gene	CDR3aa
-	TRBV7-6	TRBJ1-6	ASSFVEISYNSPLH
-	TRBV10-2	TRBJ2-1	ARGTNLSYNEQF
-	TRBV5-1	TRBJ2-7	ASSRGQGAPGEQY
-	TRBV12-3/TRBV12-4	TRBJ2-4	ASSPQNIQY
-	TRBV12-3/TRBV12-4	TRBJ1-1	ASRQGAFVEAF
-	TRBV4-3	TRBJ1-2	ASSQATQPNYGYT
-	TRBV9	TRBJ2-3	ASSERAGVGTDTQY
once	TRBV30	TRBJ2-5	AWSVLPRETQY
once	TRBV5-4	TRBJ1-6	ASSFGGYGSPLH
once	TRBV11-3	TRBJ2-2	ASSLGVGSSGTGELF
-	TRBV25-1	TRBJ2-1	ASSVGLAGHQF
-	TRBV5-1	TRBJ2-2	ASSPQTQGNTGELF
-	TRBV5-6	TRBJ1-2	ASSSRGGYT
-	TRBV7-2	TRBJ1-2	ASSPRGWGGGYT
-	TRBV11-2	TRBJ2-3	ASSKTRSGTDTQY
-	TRBV5-4	TRBJ1-2	ASSLTRTANYGYT
-	TRBV4-1	TRBJ2-7	ASSQGSGPYEQY
-	TRBV5-1	TRBJ2-5	ASSLTHSETQY
-	TRBV15	TRBJ1-5	ATSRDKADSNQPQH
once	TRBV5-1	TRBJ1-1	ASTRQGPNTEAF
-	TRBV10-1	TRBJ2-1	ASSESTAAAQF
-	TRBV11-2	TRBJ2-7	ASSLAQRAYEQY
-	TRBV12-5	TRBJ1-3	ASGLQGRSSGNTIY
-	TRBV6-2/TRBV6-3	TRBJ2-3	ASSSLAGVADTQY
-	TRBV12-5	TRBJ2-1	ASGRERGRENNEQF
-	TRBV14	TRBJ1-1	ASSRLRTANTEAF
-	TRBV4-1	TRBJ1-1	ASSQEGGTEAF
-	TRBV6-4	TRBJ1-1	ASSDYYRGDWNTEAF
-	TRBV5-5	TRBJ2-7	ASTPSGGSYEQY
-	TRBV3-1/TRBV3-2	TRBJ1-2	ASSLSGGSNYGYT
-	TRBV25-1	TRBJ2-1	ASRGAGVYNEQF
-	TRBV29-1	TRBJ2-7	SVADAYEQY
-	TRBV6-4	TRBJ2-1	ASSNAGGREQF
-	TRBV2	TRBJ1-2	ASSGQGLYGYT
-	TRBV19	TRBJ1-5	ASTQGQPYMRNQPQH
-	TRBV5-1	TRBJ2-7	ASRPGQGYEQY
-	TRBV5-1	TRBJ1-1	ASSLSPPNTEAF
-	TRBV7-9	TRBJ2-2	ASSRDRMTGELF
-	TRBV9	TRBJ2-3	ASSPGGGTDTQY
-	TRBV6-5	TRBJ1-2	ASSYGDRYGYT
-	TRBV15	TRBJ2-7	ATSRDGGLAGRKQY
once	TRBV30	TRBJ1-2	AWSSFSGFNYGYT
-	TRBV6-5	TRBJ2-5	ASSYSITGTQETQY
-	TRBV10-2	TRBJ2-3	ASSEPGGGIDTQY
-	TRBV27	TRBJ1-6	ASSLSAGLISPLH
-	TRBV12-3/TRBV12-4	TRBJ2-2	ASSAGTGELF
-	TRBV30	TRBJ1-4	AWGALRGIEKLF
-	TRBV10-2	TRBJ1-2	ASRSTGEGYGYT
once	TRBV2	TRBJ1-2	ASRRLAVYGYT
-	TRBV13	TRBJ2-5	ASSPTGGRRETQY
-	TRBV4-1	TRBJ1-2	ASSQGGLGGYGYT
-	TRBV5-1	TRBJ1-1	ASSLDSWRIEAF
-	TRBV5-1	TRBJ2-5	ASSASFIAGQETQY
few	TRBV10-3	TRBJ2-1	AISSMGQANNEQF
-	TRBV5-1	TRBJ2-4	ASKRSSSGSMENIQY